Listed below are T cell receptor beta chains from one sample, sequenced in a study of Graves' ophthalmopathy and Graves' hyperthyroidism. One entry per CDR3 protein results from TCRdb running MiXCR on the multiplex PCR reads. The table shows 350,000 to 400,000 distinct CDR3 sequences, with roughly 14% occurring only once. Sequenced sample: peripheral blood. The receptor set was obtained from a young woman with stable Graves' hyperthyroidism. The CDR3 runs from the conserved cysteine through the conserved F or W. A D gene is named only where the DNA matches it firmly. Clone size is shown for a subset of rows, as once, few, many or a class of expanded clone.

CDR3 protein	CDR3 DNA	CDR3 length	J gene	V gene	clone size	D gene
CATSDARGGNQPQHF	TGTGCCACCAGTGATGCCAGGGGTGGCAATCAGCCCCAGCATTTT	15	TRBJ1-5	TRBV24-1	many	NA
CASSLVGGQGSYGYTF	TGTGCCAGCAGTTTGGTGGGGGGACAGGGGTCCTATGGCTACACCTTC	16	TRBJ1-2	TRBV12-3/TRBV12-4	many	TRBD1
CASGTGIQETQYF	TGTGCCAGCGGGACCGGGATCCAAGAGACCCAGTACTTC	13	TRBJ2-5	TRBV2	many	NA
CASSLNSASGYTF	TGTGCCAGCAGCTTAAACAGCGCTAGTGGCTACACCTTC	13	TRBJ1-2	TRBV7-9	many	NA
CASTGLTSGQETQYF	TGTGCCAGCACGGGGCTGACTAGCGGGCAAGAGACCCAGTACTTC	15	TRBJ2-5	TRBV27	few	TRBD2
CASSQDGGQGGQPQHF	TGTGCCAGCAGCCAAGATGGGGGGCAGGGAGGGCAGCCCCAGCATTTT	16	TRBJ1-5	TRBV4-2	many	NA
CATSGLAGGIKETQYF	TGTGCCACCAGCGGACTAGCGGGGGGAATTAAAGAGACCCAGTACTTC	16	TRBJ2-5	TRBV15	NA	TRBD2
CASSLTSGGPYEQYF	TGTGCCAGCAGTCTGACTAGCGGGGGACCCTACGAGCAGTACTTC	15	TRBJ2-7	TRBV12-3/TRBV12-4	many	TRBD2
CASKEGGTEAFF	TGTGCCAGCAAGGAGGGTGGCACTGAAGCTTTCTTT	12	TRBJ1-1	TRBV27	many	NA
CATPHGGTGDNYGYTF	TGTGCCACCCCACACGGCGGGACAGGCGATAACTATGGCTACACCTTC	16	TRBJ1-2	TRBV6-5	many	TRBD1
CASSPLRTGWRGYTF	TGTGCCAGCAGTCCCCTCCGGACAGGTTGGCGTGGCTACACCTTC	15	TRBJ1-2	TRBV27	few	TRBD1
CASSPSLTGARETQYF	TGTGCCAGCTCACCATCCCTGACGGGGGCAAGGGAGACCCAGTACTTC	16	TRBJ2-5	TRBV18	many	NA
CSVAGGLNYGYTF	TGCAGCGTTGCAGGGGGCTTGAACTATGGCTACACCTTC	13	TRBJ1-2	TRBV29-1	many	TRBD1
CASSLGPAGNTIYF	TGTGCCAGCAGCCTCGGCCCCGCTGGAAACACCATATATTTT	14	TRBJ1-3	TRBV4-2	NA	NA
CASSYTDPQAGGHHEQYF	TGTGCCAGCAGTTACACCGACCCTCAAGCGGGGGGGCACCACGAGCAGTACTTC	18	TRBJ2-7	TRBV12-3/TRBV12-4	many	TRBD2
CASSEATGLGGYTF	TGTGCCAGCAGTGAAGCGACGGGCCTGGGAGGCTACACCTTC	14	TRBJ1-2	TRBV2	NA	NA
CASSPTSGGVTGELFF	TGTGCCAGCAGCCCTACTAGCGGGGGGGTTACGGGGGAGCTGTTTTTT	16	TRBJ2-2	TRBV7-2	many	TRBD2
CASSLGPVNYEQYF	TGTGCCAGCAGCTTAGGACCGGTGAACTACGAGCAGTACTTC	14	TRBJ2-7	TRBV7-8	many	NA
CASSQVEGMVGSPLHF	TGTGCCAGCAGCCAAGTCGAGGGGATGGTTGGTTCACCCCTCCACTTT	16	TRBJ1-6	TRBV4-2	many	NA
CSVEGTNYGYTF	TGCAGCGTTGAAGGGACGAACTATGGCTACACCTTC	12	TRBJ1-2	TRBV29-1	many	NA
CASSEAPTDYGYRF	TGTGCCAGCAGTGAAGCGCCGACAGACTATGGCTACAGGTTC	14	TRBJ1-2	TRBV6-1	NA	NA
CASGKAGVRAYEQYF	TGTGCCAGCGGGAAGGCAGGGGTTCGGGCCTACGAGCAGTACTTC	15	TRBJ2-7	TRBV6-2/TRBV6-3	many	NA
CSARDLGPQETQYF	TGCAGTGCTAGAGATCTCGGGCCCCAAGAGACCCAGTACTTC	14	TRBJ2-5	TRBV20-1	many	NA
CASSYKGGETDTQYF	TGTGCCAGCAGTTACAAGGGGGGGGAGACAGATACGCAGTATTTT	15	TRBJ2-3	TRBV6-5	few	NA
CASSLGGTSGEETQYF	TGCGCCAGCAGCTTGGGCGGGACTAGCGGAGAAGAGACCCAGTACTTC	16	TRBJ2-5	TRBV5-1	NA	TRBD2
CASSDSGFPSYEQYF	TGTGCCAGCAGTGACTCAGGGTTCCCCTCCTACGAGCAGTACTTC	15	TRBJ2-7	TRBV6-4	many	NA
CASGPPTGAGTNSNQPQHF	TGTGCCAGCGGGCCCCCTACAGGGGCCGGAACCAATAGCAATCAGCCCCAGCATTTT	19	TRBJ1-5	TRBV6-4	many	TRBD1
CASSQPQGDSNSPLHF	TGTGCCAGCAGCCAGCCCCAAGGGGACAGTAATTCACCCCTCCACTTT	16	TRBJ1-6	TRBV3-1	NA	TRBD1
CASRQTFARGDTGELFF	TGCGCCAGCAGACAAACTTTCGCGAGGGGAGACACCGGGGAGCTGTTTTTT	17	TRBJ2-2	TRBV4-1	few	NA
CASSLAGPRSYEQYF	TGTGCCAGCAGTTTGGCAGGCCCGAGGTCCTACGAGCAGTACTTC	15	TRBJ2-7	TRBV28	many	NA
CASSQDLGHGYTF	TGCGCCAGCAGCCAAGATCTTGGCCATGGCTACACCTTC	13	TRBJ1-2	TRBV4-1	many	NA
CASRPPGGRSYEQYF	TGTGCCAGTAGACCCCCTGGGGGACGCTCCTACGAGCAGTACTTC	15	TRBJ2-7	TRBV19	many	NA
CASSLRELAKNIQYF	TGTGCCAGCAGTTTACGGGAACTAGCCAAAAACATTCAGTACTTC	15	TRBJ2-4	TRBV12-3/TRBV12-4	NA	NA
CASHAALSTEAFF	TGTGCCAGCCATGCAGCGTTATCCACTGAAGCTTTCTTT	13	TRBJ1-1	TRBV6-2/TRBV6-3	many	NA
CASSLRRGPETQYF	TGTGCCAGCAGCTTACGCCGGGGTCCAGAGACCCAGTACTTC	14	TRBJ2-5	TRBV7-8	many	NA
CASKDRTYQPQHF	TGTGCCAGCAAAGACAGAACGTATCAGCCCCAGCATTTT	13	TRBJ1-5	TRBV12-3/TRBV12-4	NA	NA
CASSLRGPSNQPQHF	TGTGCCAGCAGCCTGAGGGGGCCGAGCAATCAGCCCCAGCATTTT	15	TRBJ1-5	TRBV28	many	TRBD1
CASSHSAGGTQPQHF	TGTGCCAGCAGTCATTCCGCGGGGGGAACGCAGCCCCAGCATTTT	15	TRBJ1-5	TRBV12-3/TRBV12-4	many	NA
CASSFGTPSTYEQYF	TGTGCCAGCAGTTTTGGGACACCGTCCACCTACGAGCAGTACTTC	15	TRBJ2-7	TRBV6-2/TRBV6-3	many	NA
CASMRENTGELFF	TGTGCCAGTATGAGGGAGAACACCGGGGAGCTGTTTTTT	13	TRBJ2-2	TRBV2	many	NA
CASSINGNYGYTF	TGTGCCAGTAGTATAAACGGGAACTATGGCTACACCTTC	13	TRBJ1-2	TRBV19	NA	NA
CAISQGGRSYEQYF	TGTGCCATCAGTCAAGGGGGACGCTCCTACGAGCAGTACTTC	14	TRBJ2-7	TRBV10-3	many	NA
CSAIHGNSNQPQHF	TGCAGTGCTATTCATGGGAACAGCAATCAGCCCCAGCATTTT	14	TRBJ1-5	TRBV20-1	few	NA
CAVGQVSNQPQHF	TGTGCCGTTGGACAGGTTAGCAATCAGCCCCAGCATTTT	13	TRBJ1-5	TRBV10-3	many	TRBD1
CSAKTGDLIGQYF	TGCAGTGCTAAGACAGGGGACCTCATAGGGCAGTACTTC	13	TRBJ2-7	TRBV20-1	many	TRBD1
CASSSQGIVTEAFF	TGTGCCAGCAGCTCGCAGGGTATCGTCACTGAAGCTTTCTTT	14	TRBJ1-1	TRBV11-2	many	NA
CASSLLTVGELFF	TGTGCCAGCAGCCTTCTTACGGTCGGGGAGCTGTTTTTT	13	TRBJ2-2	TRBV6-2/TRBV6-3	many	NA
CASGFGQGHNQPQHF	TGTGCTAGTGGTTTTGGACAGGGACACAATCAGCCCCAGCATTTT	15	TRBJ1-5	TRBV12-5	many	TRBD1
CASRGRGGQGTHNQPQHF	TGCGCCAGCAGGGGCCGGGGGGGACAGGGGACGCACAATCAGCCCCAGCATTTT	18	TRBJ1-5	TRBV10-2	few	TRBD1
CASKDWNSYNSPLHF	TGTGCCAGCAAAGACTGGAACTCCTATAATTCACCCCTCCACTTT	15	TRBJ1-6	TRBV6-1	many	NA
CASSQAAYEQYF	TGTGCCAGCAGCCAAGCAGCCTACGAGCAGTACTTC	12	TRBJ2-7	TRBV16	many	NA
CASLPAGDGQPQHF	TGTGCCAGCCTCCCGGCAGGCGATGGTCAGCCCCAGCATTTT	14	TRBJ1-5	TRBV28	many	NA
CSVFLEGWRGYTF	TGCAGTGTCTTCCTCGAGGGATGGAGGGGCTACACCTTC	13	TRBJ1-2	TRBV20-1	many	NA
CASSRQVSGGLPYEQYF	TGCGCCAGCAGCCGGCAAGTTAGCGGGGGGCTTCCCTACGAGCAGTACTTC	17	TRBJ2-7	TRBV4-1	many	TRBD2
CASSVDLTGEAFF	TGTGCCAGCAGCGTAGATCTGACGGGGGAAGCTTTCTTT	13	TRBJ1-1	TRBV9	many	NA
CASSIQGAQNIQYF	TGTGCCAGTAGTATTCAGGGGGCCCAAAACATTCAGTACTTC	14	TRBJ2-4	TRBV19	many	TRBD1
CASSIGTGAPYEQYF	TGTGCCAGTAGTATTGGGACAGGGGCGCCCTACGAGCAGTACTTC	15	TRBJ2-7	TRBV19	many	TRBD1
CATSESKTGELFF	TGTGCCACCAGTGAATCGAAGACCGGGGAGCTGTTTTTT	13	TRBJ2-2	TRBV24-1	many	NA
CASSLWTLSGNTIYF	TGTGCCAGCAGTTTATGGACCCTCTCTGGAAACACCATATATTTT	15	TRBJ1-3	TRBV12-3/TRBV12-4	many	NA